Sequencing of this T cell receptor (beta chain) was carried out in a study of T-cell memory formation after mild COVID-19. With 4 bases clipped from V and 5 bases from J, the junction kept 10 bases outside the gene matches. CDR3 length equals 15 residues. Per the germline V gene, CDR1 is LGHNA and CDR2 is YSLEER. MiXCR, run by TCRdb on the 5' RACE reads, gives a single entry per CDR3 protein. The sample lists approximately 51,000 distinct CDR3 sequences; around 10% were seen once. This clonotype showed up just a few times. Sequenced: PBMCs or a T cell subset sorted from them (not recorded which). The TCR comes from an adult woman who had mild COVID-19 (a few samples of this study predate the infection). Cell type and time point are not known. V is TRBV4-3 and J is TRBJ1-1, with 7 bases fitting TRBD1. CDR3 amino acids: CASSRETGIQTEAFF. CDR3 DNA sequence: TGCGCCAGCAGCCGGGAGACAGGGATACAAACTGAAGCTTTCTTT.